This T cell receptor beta chain was documented in a study of identical twins. Germline CDR1 MNHEY, CDR2 SVGEGT. The CDR3 totals 15 residues. Between the trimmed V and J ends, which lost 6 bases and 4 bases, there was a span of 18 bases. One entry per CDR3 protein, called by TCRdb with MiXCR from the 5' RACE reads. The sample holds over 500,000 distinct CDR3 sequences, around 20% seen once. This clonotype was seen a few times. This sample was shared with a second study, whose subject was T cells expressing NK-cell markers. That source adds: HCMV seropositivity marked seven of the eight sequenced donors; one was seronegative.

Sequenced: CD4+ T cells sorted from blood. The source is a woman aged 18-29 years in good health. The gene calls are TRBV6-2 or TRBV6-3 and TRBJ1-2; perhaps TRBD1 as D (5 bases). The CDR3 DNA reads as TGTGCCAGCAGCGAGTTACCGGGACGGGGCTATGGCTACACCTTC. It yields the protein CASSELPGRGYGYTF.